The 28 T cell receptor beta chains below were found in one sample sequenced in a study of blood T cells in healthy people across ages (dated by TCRdb to between 2015 and 2017). Receptors were amplified or captured by 5' RACE. The instrument was an Illumina HiSeq 2500. A second PCR of about 6 to 11 cycles was performed with a sample-barcoded 5' primer and a J-beta primer mix. TCRdb trimmed the raw reads at Q25, called clones with MiXCR and kept productive beta chains. One record per CDR3 amino acid sequence lists the most common genes and DNA. In all, the sample holds hundreds of thousands of distinct CDR3 sequences, and around 62% of those were seen once. About a quarter of the sample is held by the ten biggest clonotypes. Source material: blood. The receptors shown here come from a man aged 30-40 years in good health.

The CDR3 loop reads CASSHDRGLGYGYTF. DNA of the CDR3: TGTGCCAGCAGCCACGACAGGGGCTTGGGCTATGGCTACACCTTC. This chain joins TRBV16 and TRBJ1-2; 8 bases fit TRBD1. J lost 4 bases, V lost 3 bases, and 7 bases had no gene match. Germline V gene lookup returns CDR1 KGHSY and CDR2 FQNENV. CDR3 length: 15 amino acids.

The chain recombines TRBV24-1 with TRBJ1-2; TRBD1 might be the D (5 bases). The CDR3 totals 12 residues. From germline, CDR1 is KGHDR and CDR2 SFDVKD. The germline V and J ends were trimmed by 5 bases and 6 bases, with 9 bases remaining between them. CDR3: CATSGGTDGYTF. DNA of the CDR3: TGTGCCACCAGTGGCGGGACGGATGGCTACACCTTC.

The rearrangement links TRBV4-2 to TRBJ2-3; TRBD2 might be the D (6 bases). Trimming took 8 bases from V and 0 from J, leaving 9 bases between them. The CDR3 runs 13 residues. Germline V CDR1 and CDR2: LGHNA, YNFKEQ. The CDR3 DNA follows: TGTGCCAGCGGAGGGCATAGCACAGATACGCAGTATTTT. Residues: CASGGHSTDTQYF.

This clonotype was counted many times. V gene TRBV20-1 combines with J gene TRBJ2-7, with a tentative D call TRBD1 (5 bases). Per germline, CDR1 DFQATT and CDR2 SNEGSKA (reference sequence). The germline V and J ends were trimmed by 5 bases and 4 bases, with 9 bases remaining between them. The CDR3 extends over 11 amino acids. The CDR3: CSAGSGYEQYF. In DNA, the CDR3 is TGCAGTGCTGGCTCAGGGTACGAGCAGTACTTC.

The chain carries TRBV4-3 and TRBJ2-2; tentative D call: TRBD2 (5 bases). The germline V gene encodes CDR1 LGHNA and CDR2 YSLEER. V lost 1 base and J lost 3, with 15 bases in between. The CDR3 loop spans 17 amino acids. For the CDR3, the DNA is TGCGCCAGCAGCCAAGCTCCCCCTCGGGGATACACCGGGGAGCTGTTTTTT. Its protein product is CASSQAPPRGYTGELFF.

The chain employs TRBV3-1 and TRBJ1-4, with unresolved D. In germline, CDR1 is LGHDT, CDR2 YNNKEL (reference sequence). Deletions cut 7 bases from V and 4 bases from J, with 19 bases between. The CDR3 length is 16 residues. CDR3 nucleotides: TGTGCCAGCACCCTCGGAAGGCCAGGCCTTAATGAAAAACTGTTTTTT. Protein: CASTLGRPGLNEKLFF. The full variable domain, with the rest looked up from reference TRBV3-1 and TRBJ1-4, is DTAVSQTPKYLVTQMGNDKSIKCEQNLGHDTMYWYKQDSKKFLKIMFSYNNKELIINETVPNRFSPKSPDKAHLNLHINSLELGDSAVYFCASTLGRPGLNEKLFFGSGTQLSVL.

The rearrangement links TRBV6-2 or TRBV6-3 to TRBJ2-5, with D perhaps matching TRBD1 (6 bases). The assigned J gene may be wrong: the sequence end matches TRBJ2-7 better. The CDR3 runs 13 residues. The germline gives CDR1 MNHEY, CDR2 SVGEGT. The CDR3 reads CASRTPDSYEQYF. CDR3 sequence (DNA): TGTGCCAGCAGGACCCCGGACAGTTACGAGCAGTACTTC.

The sample holds a few counts of this clonotype. The V call is TRBV7-9, the J call TRBJ2-7, with D possibly TRBD2 on 5 matching bases. The CDR3 has 15 amino acids. Germline V lookup: CDR1 SEHNR, CDR2 FQNEAQ (reference sequence). Trimming stripped 3 bases from V and 2 bases from J, with 14 bases between. The CDR3 spells CASSFFRGEAYEQYF. The CDR3 nucleotides read TGTGCCAGCAGCTTTTTCCGGGGAGAGGCCTACGAGCAGTACTTC.

V gene TRBV12-5 combines with J gene TRBJ2-5, with D possibly being TRBD1 (6 bases). Matching the DNA end better, TRBJ2-7 makes the J call doubtful. Germline CDR1 and CDR2: LGHNT and FRNRAP. This CDR3 is 16 amino acids long. In DNA, the CDR3 is TGTGCTAGTGGTTTGGATCAACAGGGCTTTGGCTACGAGCAGTACTTC. Amino acid sequence: CASGLDQQGFGYEQYF.

The chain couples TRBV20-1 to TRBJ2-4, with D possibly matching TRBD1 (6 bases). The CDR3 is 18 amino acids. V gave up 1 base and J gave up 4 bases, with 23 bases separating them. Germline CDR1 reads DFQATT; CDR2 reads SNEGSKA (reference sequence). The CDR3 sequence is CSARVPQSRQARKNIQYF. DNA of the CDR3: TGCAGTGCTAGAGTCCCCCAATCTCGACAGGCCCGAAAAAACATTCAGTACTTC.

The CDR3 DNA follows: TGTGCCAGCACCAAAGGGGGAAGGGCAACTAATGAAAAACTGTTTTTT. Protein product: CASTKGGRATNEKLFF. This chain joins TRBV6-6 and TRBJ1-4; D might be TRBD1 (6 bases). CDR1 is MNHNY and CDR2 is SVGAGI in the germline V gene (reference sequence). CDR3 length equals 16 residues. V lost 7 bases, J lost 0 bases, and 15 bases lay in between.

V and J are TRBV25-1 and TRBJ2-7, with D unclear. Trimming took 7 bases from V and 7 from J, leaving 20 bases between them. Germline CDR1 is MGHDK and CDR2 is SYGVNS. The CDR3 loop spans 14 amino acids. CDR3 bases: TGTGCCAGCAAGGTCCCTCAGGAGACGTGGGAGCAGTACTTC. Translating gives CASKVPQETWEQYF.

This clonotype has only a few counts. The gene calls are TRBV12-3 or TRBV12-4 and TRBJ1-5; TRBD1 matches at 10 bases. Trimming at V came to 5 bases and at J to 6 bases, leaving 4 bases not matched to a gene. The length of the CDR3 is 14 residues. CDR3 in DNA: TGTGCCAGCAGTCAGGACAGGGGGATTCAGCCCCAGCATTTT. Translating gives CASSQDRGIQPQHF.

This sequence joins TRBV10-3 and TRBJ1-2, with D uncertain. Trimming stripped 0 bases from V and 7 bases from J, with 3 bases between. In germline, CDR1 is ENHRY, CDR2 SYGVKD. The CDR3 has 11 residues. Here the CDR3 reads CAISESPGYTF. In nucleotides, the CDR3 is TGTGCCATCAGTGAGTCGCCTGGCTACACCTTC.

About this clonotype itself: An end of the junction does not agree with germline; a read error may underlie this. The gene calls are TRBV4-2 and TRBJ2-3, with 10 nucleotides matching TRBD2. The CDR3 has 19 residues. CDR1 is LGHNA and CDR2 is YNFKEQ in the germline V gene. CDR3: CASSQDASGGAVGTDTRYF. The CDR3 region has the DNA TGTGCCAGCAGCCAAGATGCCAGCGGGGGGGCGGTAGGCACAGATACGCGGTATTTT.

This clonotype was picked up a small number of times. The chain has TRBV6-6 and TRBJ2-7, with 9 bases fitting TRBD1. Germline assignment: CDR1 MNHNY and CDR2 SVGAGI (reference sequence). Trimming at V came to 2 bases and at J to 3 bases, leaving 2 bases not matched to a gene. This CDR3 comprises 14 residues. The DNA of the CDR3 is TGTGCCAGCAGTTACGGACAGGGGAACTACGAGCAGTACTTC. This encodes CASSYGQGNYEQYF.

In this sample, this clonotype turned up a few times. The V call is TRBV29-1, the J call TRBJ1-2, with D possibly being TRBD1 (5 bases). This CDR3 spans 12 amino acids. Germline V gene data show CDR1 as SQVTM and CDR2 as ANQGSEA. V shed 6 bases and J shed 2 bases, with 10 bases lying between them. The CDR3, as DNA: TGCAGCGTCCCCGGGGACAACTATGGCTACACCTTC. It encodes CSVPGDNYGYTF.

This clonotype has a handful of counts. The chain employs TRBV4-2 and TRBJ1-1; D unclear. This CDR3 region has 15 residues. Per the germline V gene, CDR1 is LGHNA and CDR2 is YNFKEQ. V shed 5 bases and J shed 1 base, with 14 bases lying between them. CDR3 in DNA: TGTGCCAGCAGCAACCCCGGGGAGGGGAACACTGAAGCTTTCTTT. Protein: CASSNPGEGNTEAFF.

This chain connects TRBV4-2 to TRBJ2-5; the D gene is possibly TRBD1 (6 bases). The CDR3 is 14 amino acids. The V and J ends lost 1 base and 5 bases respectively, with 11 bases between them. Germline V gene lookup returns CDR1 LGHNA and CDR2 YNFKEQ. CDR3 DNA sequence: TGTGCCAGCAGCCAAGGGCAGGGGTATGAGACCCAGTACTTC. This gives the protein CASSQGQGYETQYF.

V is TRBV12-3 or TRBV12-4 and J is TRBJ1-2; no firm D call. The CDR3 has 13 amino acids. The V gene lost 7 bases and the J gene lost 8 bases, with 17 bases spanning the gap. The CDR3 loop is CASNSVVREGYTF. CDR3 nucleotide sequence: TGTGCCAGCAATAGTGTTGTGAGGGAGGGCTACACCTTC.

Only a few counts were recorded for this clonotype. The chain uses TRBV29-1 and TRBJ2-5, with D possibly being TRBD1 (6 bases). The CDR3 is made up of 12 amino acids. Germline CDR1 reads SQVTM; CDR2 reads ANQGSEA. V was clipped by 8 bases and J by 3 bases, with 13 bases between them. The CDR3 DNA sequence: TGCAGCATCCCTCGACAGGAAGAGACCCAGTACTTC. Its protein is CSIPRQEETQYF.

The chain couples TRBV4-3 to TRBJ1-1; the D gene is possibly TRBD1 (5 bases). CDR3 length: 14 amino acids. Trimming removed 2 bases at V and 1 base at J, with 8 bases between. Looked up from germline, CDR1 is LGHNA and CDR2 is YSLEER. CDR3 in amino acids: CASSQLDRNTEAFF. DNA for the CDR3: TGCGCCAGCAGCCAACTCGACAGGAACACTGAAGCTTTCTTT.

V usage is TRBV25-1 and J usage is TRBJ2-7; D perhaps matches TRBD1 (5 bases). Trimming took 3 bases from V and 3 from J, leaving 18 bases between them. The CDR3 covers 16 residues. Germline loops: CDR1 MGHDK, CDR2 SYGVNS. The CDR3 DNA reads as TGTGCCAGCAGTGATTTGGCCTCTACAGGATACTACGAGCAGTACTTC. Translated: CASSDLASTGYYEQYF.

This clonotype came up a few times. Being one base from a much bigger clone, this may be a read error. The chain couples TRBV3-1 to TRBJ2-1; D is tentatively TRBD1 or TRBD2 (6 bases each). The DNA end is more similar to TRBJ2-7, so the J call may be wrong. Germline CDR1 and CDR2: LGHDT and YNNKEL (reference sequence). The length of the CDR3 is 15 residues. The CDR3 DNA follows: TGTGCCAGCAGCCAAGAGGGGGGCGACTACAATGAGCAGTACTTC. Protein sequence: CASSQEGGDYNEQYF.

The rearrangement links TRBV5-1 to TRBJ1-2; D uncertain. The V gene's germline CDR1 is SGHRS and CDR2 YFSETQ. Trimming pared 0 bases from V and 5 bases from J, leaving 8 bases between. The length of the CDR3 is 13 residues. This CDR3 is CASSLGSGYGYTF. CDR3 nucleotides: TGCGCCAGCAGCTTGGGCTCTGGGTATGGCTACACCTTC.

In this sample, this clonotype turned up a few times. The J gene is TRBJ2-5, the V gene TRBV7-8; tentative D call: TRBD1 (6 bases). This CDR3 spans 13 amino acids. Germline V CDR1 and CDR2: SGHVS, FQNEAQ. V lost 5 bases and J lost 5, with 12 bases in between. The CDR3 spells CASSPERGETQYF. Here the CDR3 DNA reads TGTGCCAGCAGCCCCGAAAGGGGGGAGACCCAGTACTTC.

This sequence joins TRBV6-2 or TRBV6-3 and TRBJ2-7; D gene unclear. Germline CDR1 and CDR2: MNHEY and SVGEGT. CDR3 length equals 13 residues. Trimming removed 2 bases at V and 7 bases at J, with 12 bases between. CDR3: CASSYPSYNEQYF. The DNA of the CDR3 is TGTGCCAGCAGTTACCCCTCATACAATGAGCAGTACTTC.

This chain's CDR3 is CASSFRRGEQFF. The CDR3 DNA reads as TGTGCCAGCAGCTTCCGCCGTGGGGAGCAGTTCTTC. The J gene is TRBJ2-1, the V gene TRBV7-2, with D unresolved. CDR3 length equals 12 residues. CDR1 is SGHTA, CDR2 FQGNSA, per germline. V was pared by 3 bases and J by 10 bases, with 10 bases between.